This entry features one T cell receptor (beta chain) sequence. Its antigen has not been determined. One base away there is no much larger clone; base qualities are not given. Relative to germline, V is missing 8 bases and J is missing 0 bases, with 8 bases of the junction outside any gene match. From the germline V gene, CDR1 is MNHEY and CDR2 is SVGEGT. The CDR3 goes from the cysteine to the phenylalanine over 15 residues. Only the CDR3 DNA stays, 45 bases, in frame from base 1. The time point label here, explained by the study, means: patch test 2, 6 weeks after DPC sensitization. Per the publication, the treatment or condition label means: therapeutic diphenylcyclopropenone sensitization with weekly scalp DPC. At every patch-test visit, the blood draw took place before the patch test was put on. Patients were considered eligible if aged 18 to 70, diagnosed with alopecia and deemed suitable for DPC therapy, and patients were excluded if pregnant. Total RNA was extracted from unfractionated whole blood collected in Tempus Blood RNA tubes.

The data stem from a study of human T cells and chemical hapten exposure (dated by TCRdb to the early 2020s). With regard to the full study: For sensitization, 2% DPC in acetone was applied to a roughly 2 cm by roughly 2 cm area of upper inner arm skin. Blood for TCR sequencing was provided by twenty-nine alopecia patients at one to four time points (pre-sensitization, 2, 6 and 24 weeks). Patch testing was done on the upper back using Finn chambers containing 0.01% DPC, and results were scored after 6 days according to International Contact Dermatitis Research Group standards. Patient blood was sampled pre-sensitization (week 0) and at 2, 6 and about 24 weeks after DPC sensitization. The study tracked peripheral blood TCR repertoire changes in vivo during primary and secondary sensitization to the hapten diphenylcyclopropenone (DPC) in alopecia patients. Libraries were pooled for sequencing, and per-sample TCR yields varied mainly because of small differences in library volumes within the pool. Throughout the study period of 20 to 30 weeks, patients also received therapeutic DPC doses to the scalp every week. The patient cohort, mostly female, included alopecia areata with under or over 50% scalp involvement, alopecia totalis and alopecia universalis. What the authors observed across the whole study: After repeated subsampling, changes were observed in the strength of the expansion versus patch-test correlation and in the threshold at which the correlation became significant. Significantly more large CDR3 similarity clusters were formed by expanded TCRs than by pre-sensitization or healthy control sets, consistent with antigen-driven responses. Patch test score correlated positively with the number of PT1 expanded TCRs, reaching significance at thresholds 8, 16 and 32 but not at 4. Because all patients had alopecia, a presumed autoimmune disease, the immune response of the patients might differ from that of healthy individuals. No change with DPC sensitization was found in the number of TCRs above 1 in 1000 frequency, and no evidence of global repertoire structure alterations was found.

The library was generated by RACE. The run used a NextSeq 500. During library preparation, unique molecular identifiers were attached to individual cDNA molecules so that TCRs could be counted in a quantitative, reproducible way. Each blood RNA sample was used to sequence both TCR alpha and TCR beta chains. From the authors' description of their analysis: Samples had a median of around 92,000 TCRs, with a range from roughly 23,224 to 700,000. The Decombinator software suite was used to annotate V, J and CDR3 in the TCR reads. To make PS versus PT1 abundance plots, every sample was subsampled to the same number of TCRs (28,000). TCRs were defined as expanded if absent before sensitization and observed at least eight times at the 2-week time point. TCRdb's own reprocessing of the public reads used fastp at Q25 and MiXCR and kept productive beta chains. CDR3 protein duplicates are merged, each entry listing the most common genes and DNA. The V and J calls follow TCRdb's processing rather than the paper's. The sample profile shows about 96,000 distinct CDR3 sequences; 9% to 9.5% of them were found once. The ten largest clonotypes hold approximately 1.9% of the sample.

The rearrangement joined TRBV6-2 or TRBV6-3 to TRBJ2-5, and TRBD2 aligns with 8 junction nucleotides. The specimen comprised whole blood, sampled in connection with sensitization to the hapten diphenylcyclopropenone (DPC). The TCR sequence derives from a woman aged 40-49 years with alopecia areata. Some clones in this sample may be carry-over from other donors' samples. The CDR3 region reads CASGRGLVYQETQYF. The nucleotides read TGTGCCAGCGGGCGGGGACTAGTGTACCAAGAGACCCAGTACTTC.